These 10 T cell receptor beta chains came from one sample sequenced in a study of shared clonotypes between healthy human individuals. Some clones are missing from TCRdb's copy, which holds only in-frame ones; the method was immunoSEQ multiplex PCR. The sample has more than 2 million clones, 85% to 95% seen once. Sequenced: naive CD4+ T cells sorted from blood. This sample's subset: CD45RA+ positively selected. The source is a man aged 18 to 29 in good health.

The genes are TRBV20-1 and TRBJ2-5, with D uncertain. The CDR3 sequence is 10 residues long. Germline V gives CDR1 DFQATT, CDR2 SNEGSKA (reference sequence). Trimming took off 3 bases at V and 5 bases at J, with 4 bases between the two ends. The CDR3 here is CSASAETQYF. In nucleotides, the CDR3 is TGCAGTGCTAGTGCGGAGACCCAGTACTTC.

The chain has TRBV6-1 and TRBJ2-7; tentative D call: TRBD1 (5 bases). Germline CDR1 and CDR2: MNHNS and SASEGT. V lost 11 bases and J lost 3, with 17 bases in between. CDR3 length: 13 residues. The CDR3 sequence is CAGARERYYEQYF. In DNA form, the CDR3 reads TGTGCCGGGGCAAGAGAGCGTTACTACGAGCAGTACTTC.

This clone has a single count. The chain links TRBV28 to TRBJ1-5; 8 bases are shared with TRBD1. This CDR3 has 15 amino acids. Germline values: CDR1 MDHEN, CDR2 SYDVKM. The junction had 7 bases not matched to a gene; V was cut back by 2 bases and J by 7 bases. This chain's CDR3 is CASSLPQGARQPQHF. The CDR3 DNA is TGTGCCAGCAGTTTACCCCAGGGGGCCAGGCAGCCCCAGCATTTT.

The CDR3 sequence is CASSRGGEGTQPQHF. Written as DNA, the CDR3 is TGTGCCAGCTCACGAGGAGGCGAGGGTACGCAGCCCCAGCATTTT. This sequence joins TRBV18 and TRBJ1-5; D gene unclear. CDR3 length: 15 amino acids. Germline-derived CDR1 and CDR2 are KGHSH and LQKENI. V shed 4 bases and J shed 7 bases, with 17 bases lying between them.

The chain recombines TRBV6-4 with TRBJ1-4; D not resolved. Trimming removed 4 bases at V and 4 bases at J, with 7 bases between. From germline, CDR1 is MRHNA and CDR2 SNTAGT. This CDR3 comprises 13 residues. The CDR3 sequence is CASSVFNNEKLFF. The DNA for the CDR3 is TGTGCCAGCAGTGTGTTCAATAATGAAAAACTGTTTTTT.

The V gene is TRBV5-1, the J gene TRBJ2-3; D is possibly TRBD1 or TRBD2 (5 bases each). With 3 bases removed from V and 2 bases from J, the gap between germline ends came to 13 bases. In germline, CDR1 is SGHRS, CDR2 YFSETQ. The CDR3 contains 15 residues. The CDR3 reads CASSSSGTYTDTQYF. The CDR3, as DNA: TGCGCCAGCAGCTCGTCAGGGACCTACACAGATACGCAGTATTTT.

The V gene is TRBV10-1, the J gene TRBJ2-5; 10 bases are shared with TRBD2. CDR1 and CDR2 from the germline V gene are WNHNN and SYGVQD (reference sequence). This CDR3 has 16 residues. The ends lost 0 bases at V and 2 bases at J; junction bases unmatched: 3. The CDR3 DNA is TGCGCCAGCAGTGAGTCAGGAGCGGGGGGGCAAGAGACCCAGTACTTC. It codes for CASSESGAGGQETQYF.

This clone was counted only a few times. Other DNA sequences in the sample encode the same CDR3. CDR3 DNA: TGTGCCAGCAGTTACTCGACAGGGGGCGACTATGGCTACACCTTC. This gives the protein CASSYSTGGDYGYTF. The rearrangement uses TRBV6-5 and TRBJ1-2; 10 nucleotides agree with TRBD1. CDR1 and CDR2 from the germline V gene are MNHEY and SVGAGI. This CDR3 region has 15 residues. J lost 3 bases, V lost 0 bases, and 1 base had no gene match.

Concerning this clone itself: This specimen includes other DNA sequences encoding the same CDR3. The chain has TRBV6-1 and TRBJ1-1; 7 bases fit TRBD1. The trim removed 9 bases at V and 2 bases at J, leaving 6 bases unmatched. The CDR3 length is 13 residues. Germline CDR1 is MNHNS and CDR2 is SASEGT. The CDR3 is CASRTGLNTEAFF. In DNA form, the CDR3 reads TGTGCCAGTAGGACAGGACTTAACACTGAAGCTTTCTTT.

CDR3 DNA sequence: TGTGCCAGCAGTGAAGGAGGGAATATTAATGAAAAACTGTTTTTT. Translation: CASSEGGNINEKLFF. The V gene is TRBV6-1, the J gene TRBJ1-4; D uncertain. CDR3 length: 15 residues. The V gene lost 1 base and the J gene lost 4 bases, with 10 bases spanning the gap. The germline V gene has CDR1 MNHNS and CDR2 SASEGT.